The 7 T cell receptor beta chains in this list originate from one sample, sequenced in a study of shared clonotypes between healthy human individuals. Method: immunoSEQ multiplex PCR; TCRdb's copy keeps in-frame clones and lacks some. Of about 480,000 clones listed, approximately 79% were seen once; the top ten hold under 15%. The sequenced sample was PBMCs. The receptor source for this set is a woman aged 40 to 50 in good health. Some clones in this sample may be carry-over from other donors' samples.

This clone was seen only once. The chain joins TRBV10-2 to TRBJ2-2; 10 bases fit TRBD2. With V trimmed by 6 bases and J by 5 bases, 12 bases remained unmatched. CDR1 WSHSY and CDR2 SAAADI come from the germline V gene. This CDR3 spans 17 amino acids. The DNA for the CDR3 is TGCGCCAGCAGCCTTAGTCTAGCGGGAGTTTCGACCGGGGAGCTGTTTTTT. It codes for CASSLSLAGVSTGELFF.

The rearrangement uses TRBV28 and TRBJ1-2; TRBD1 matches at 10 bases. Germline CDR1 MDHEN, CDR2 SYDVKM. This CDR3 has 14 amino acids. The J segment lost 7 bases and the V segment lost 3 bases, leaving 5 bases of the junction unmatched. This CDR3 is CASSFHRDRGGYTF. The CDR3 DNA sequence: TGTGCCAGCAGTTTCCACCGGGACAGGGGTGGCTACACCTTC.

The rearrangement links TRBV7-9 to TRBJ2-1, with TRBD2 matching over 12 bases. The germline gives CDR1 SEHNR, CDR2 FQNEAQ (reference sequence). The junction had 8 bases not matched to a gene; V was cut back by 5 bases and J by 6 bases. This CDR3 has 16 residues. The chain's CDR3 is CASSGRLAGAFNEQFF. The DNA of the CDR3 is TGTGCCAGCAGCGGTAGACTAGCGGGAGCGTTCAATGAGCAGTTCTTC.

This clone was seen only a few times. DNA for the CDR3: TGCGCCAGCAGCTTGACCGGGACTAGCGGGAGTTCGGAGACCCAGTACTTC. It yields the protein CASSLTGTSGSSETQYF. The chain has TRBV5-1 and TRBJ2-5, with TRBD2 identical over 14 bases. Germline CDR1 is SGHRS and CDR2 is YFSETQ. The J segment lost 5 bases and the V segment lost 1 base, leaving 7 bases of the junction unmatched. The CDR3 is 17 residues long.

The sample holds many counts of this clone. V gene TRBV11-2 combines with J gene TRBJ2-5; D is ambiguous. V was trimmed by 5 bases and J by 5 bases, leaving 9 bases between them. The CDR3 runs to 12 residues. From germline, CDR1 is SGHAT and CDR2 FQNNGV. The CDR3 DNA reads as TGTGCCAGCAGCCAAGGGTCGGAGACCCAGTACTTC. This translates into CASSQGSETQYF.

The CDR3 bases are TGTGCCAGCAGCTTGTGGCGGAGGGAGGAGACCCAGTACTTC. It yields the protein CASSLWRREETQYF. V is TRBV5-4 and J is TRBJ2-5; a possible D gene is TRBD2 (6 bases). Trimming removed 1 base from V and 5 bases from J, with 12 bases in between. The CDR3 extends over 14 amino acids. Germline V gene lookup returns CDR1 SGHNT and CDR2 YYREEE (reference sequence).

This chain connects TRBV7-9 to TRBJ1-1; 11 positions match TRBD1. V lost 5 bases and J lost 6; bases outside the gene matches: 2. The CDR3 has 13 amino acids. CDR1 is SEHNR, CDR2 FQNEAQ, per germline (reference sequence). CDR3 DNA: TGTGCCAGCAGCGGACAGGGGGCCCCTGAAGCTTTCTTT. It codes for CASSGQGAPEAFF.